This TCR beta chain was found in a study of control samples from healthy donors and cancer patients. Measured with immunoSEQ multiplex PCR; TCRdb has only the in-frame clones, and not every one. The profile shows under 200,000 clones, about 94% of them singletons. The sequenced sample consisted of blood. This clonotype was obtained from a woman aged 40 to 50 in good health.

CDR3 DNA sequence: TGTGCCACCAGCAGACACGGACAGGGCGATACTGGCTACACCTTC. Protein: CATSRHGQGDTGYTF. The rearrangement uses TRBV15 and TRBJ1-2, with TRBD1 matching over 8 bases. Losses at the gene ends were 2 bases for V and 7 bases for J; bases not matched to a gene: 9. The CDR3 has 15 amino acids. Germline-derived CDR1 and CDR2 are LNHNV and YYDKDF (reference sequence).